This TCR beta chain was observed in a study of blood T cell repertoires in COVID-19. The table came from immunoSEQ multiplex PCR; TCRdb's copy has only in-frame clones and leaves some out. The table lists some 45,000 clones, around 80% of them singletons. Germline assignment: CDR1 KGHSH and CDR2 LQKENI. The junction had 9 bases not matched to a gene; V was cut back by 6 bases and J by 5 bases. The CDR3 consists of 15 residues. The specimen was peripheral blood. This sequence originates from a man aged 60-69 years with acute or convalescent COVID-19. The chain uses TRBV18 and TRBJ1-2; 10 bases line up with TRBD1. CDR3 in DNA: TGTGCCAGCTCGCCGACAGGGGGCGAAGGATATGGCTACACCTTC. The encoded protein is CASSPTGGEGYGYTF.